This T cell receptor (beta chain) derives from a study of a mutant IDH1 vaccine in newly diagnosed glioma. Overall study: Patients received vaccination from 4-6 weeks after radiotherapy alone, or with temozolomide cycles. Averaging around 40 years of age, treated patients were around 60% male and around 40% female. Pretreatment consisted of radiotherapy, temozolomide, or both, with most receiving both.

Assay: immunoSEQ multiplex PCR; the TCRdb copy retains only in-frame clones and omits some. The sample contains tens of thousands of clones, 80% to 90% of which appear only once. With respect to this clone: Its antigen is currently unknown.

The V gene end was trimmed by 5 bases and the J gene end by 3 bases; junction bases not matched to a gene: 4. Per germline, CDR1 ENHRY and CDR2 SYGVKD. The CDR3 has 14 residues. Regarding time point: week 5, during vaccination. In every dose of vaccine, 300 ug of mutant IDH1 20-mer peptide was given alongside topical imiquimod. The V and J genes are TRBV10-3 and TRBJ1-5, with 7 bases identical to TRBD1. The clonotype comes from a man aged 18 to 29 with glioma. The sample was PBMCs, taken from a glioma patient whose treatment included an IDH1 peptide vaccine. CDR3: CAISSRGDNQPQHF. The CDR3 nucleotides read TGTGCCATCAGTAGCAGGGGGGACAATCAGCCCCAGCATTTT.